This TCR beta chain derives from a study of a mutant IDH1 vaccine in newly diagnosed glioma. V dropped 0 bases and J dropped 2 bases, with 11 bases sitting between them. The CDR3 has 15 amino acids. CDR1 and CDR2 (germline): SGHDT, YYEEEE. Method: immunoSEQ multiplex PCR; TCRdb's copy keeps in-frame clones and lacks some. The repertoire includes about 94,000 clones, roughly 90% of them detected once, and approximately 0.8% sits in the top ten. Time point defined: week 47, end of study. In the vaccine, a single dose held 300 ug of the mutant IDH1 20-mer peptide, along with topical imiquimod. Study-level findings and limits: Pseudoprogression apparently tracked independently of changes in top peripheral T cell clonotypes.

Notes on this clone: What it binds is unknown.

The starting material was PBMCs, obtained from a glioma patient whose treatment included an IDH1 peptide vaccine. The chain uses TRBV5-6 and TRBJ2-5, with a tentative D call TRBD2 (5 bases). This clonotype originated in a woman between 50 and 59 years old with glioma. In nucleotides, the CDR3 is TGTGCCAGCAGCTTGGACGGGGTGGTACAAGAGACCCAGTACTTC. Translating it yields CASSLDGVVQETQYF.